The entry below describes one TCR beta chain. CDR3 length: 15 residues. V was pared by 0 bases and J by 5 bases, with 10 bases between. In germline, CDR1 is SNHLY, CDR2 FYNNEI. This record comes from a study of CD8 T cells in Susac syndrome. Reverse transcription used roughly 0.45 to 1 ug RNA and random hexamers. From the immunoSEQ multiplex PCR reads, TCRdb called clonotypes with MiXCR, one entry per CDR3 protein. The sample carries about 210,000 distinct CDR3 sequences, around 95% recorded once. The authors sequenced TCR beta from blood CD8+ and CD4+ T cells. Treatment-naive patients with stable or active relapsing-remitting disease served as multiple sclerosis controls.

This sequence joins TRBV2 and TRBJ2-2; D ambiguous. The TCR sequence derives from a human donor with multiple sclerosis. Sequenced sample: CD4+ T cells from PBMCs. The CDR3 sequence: CASSEAVWGTGELFF. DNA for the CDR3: TGTGCCAGCAGTGAAGCAGTTTGGGGAACCGGGGAGCTGTTTTTT. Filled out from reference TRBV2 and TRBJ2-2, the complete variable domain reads EPEVTQTPSHQVTQMGQEVILRCVPISNHLYFYWYRQILGQKVEFLVSFYNNEISEKSEIFDDQFSVERPDGSNFTLKIRSTKLEDSAMYFCASSEAVWGTGELFFGEGSRLTVL.